A single sample gave rise to the 21 T cell receptor beta chains below, sequenced in a study of T cells after yellow fever vaccination. TCRdb re-called the 5' RACE reads with MiXCR, one entry per CDR3 protein. The sample shows about 340,000 distinct CDR3 sequences, 12% of them seen only once. The sample in question was CD4+ T cells sorted from PBMCs, obtained 15 days after the yellow fever booster vaccination. Receptors originate from a man younger than 35 who received the YFV17D yellow fever vaccine.

V is TRBV7-3 and J is TRBJ2-1; either TRBD1 or TRBD2 may supply D (6 bases each). The V gene lost 2 bases and the J gene lost 7 bases, with 12 bases spanning the gap. The CDR3 runs to 14 residues. Germline values: CDR1 SGHTA, CDR2 FQGTGA. In DNA, the CDR3 is TGTGCCAGCAGCTTACCGGGGGCCATAAATGAGCAGTTCTTC. Translating it yields CASSLPGAINEQFF.

This clonotype was recorded a few times. The chain has TRBV11-2 and TRBJ2-1; 7 bases agree with TRBD2. Germline V gives CDR1 SGHAT, CDR2 FQNNGV. CDR3 length equals 18 residues. The V gene end was trimmed by 0 bases and the J gene end by 2 bases; junction bases not matched to a gene: 10. DNA of the CDR3: TGTGCCAGCAGCTTAGATCTTAGTGGGGGGGACGCCTACAATGAGCAGTTCTTC. This sequence encodes CASSLDLSGGDAYNEQFF.

V and J are TRBV7-2 and TRBJ1-1, with D unclear. V was shortened by 6 bases and J by 1 base, with 18 bases between the two germline ends. Looked up from germline, CDR1 is SGHTA and CDR2 is FQGNSA. This CDR3 comprises 16 residues. CDR3: CASRRVGPLRNTEAFF. The CDR3 coding sequence is TGTGCCAGCAGAAGAGTAGGGCCCCTCAGGAACACTGAAGCTTTCTTT.

This clonotype turned up a few times. The chain links TRBV19 to TRBJ1-1; D remains unclear. The CDR3 is made up of 14 amino acids. The V gene's germline CDR1 is LNHDA and CDR2 SQIVND (reference sequence). V lost 4 bases to trimming and J lost 4 bases, with 13 bases between them. CDR3 sequence: CASSTMALLTEAFF. The CDR3 nucleotides are TGTGCCAGTAGTACAATGGCACTCCTCACTGAAGCTTTCTTT. Using reference TRBV19 and TRBJ1-1 for the parts outside the CDR3, the full variable domain is DGGITQSPKYLFRKEGQNVTLSCEQNLNHDAMYWYRQDPGQGLRLIYYSQIVNDFQKGDIAEGYSVSREKKESFPLTVTSAQKNPTAFYLCASSTMALLTEAFFGQGTRLTVV.

There are a few counts of this clonotype. V and J are TRBV5-6 and TRBJ2-7; 8 bases are a match to TRBD1. Germline CDR1 reads SGHDT; CDR2 reads YYEEEE. The V segment lost 7 bases and the J segment 1 base; nucleotides outside the gene matches: 10. The CDR3 loop spans 15 amino acids. CDR3: CASGDRLSHSYEQYV. The CDR3 DNA follows: TGTGCCAGCGGGGACAGGCTTTCCCATTCCTACGAGCAGTACGTC.

The table lists this clonotype with many counts. The chain combines TRBV5-1 with TRBJ2-3, with 7 bases lining up with TRBD1. This CDR3 has 14 residues. Per germline, CDR1 SGHRS and CDR2 YFSETQ. V gave up 4 bases and J gave up 5 bases; unmatched junction bases: 7. CDR3: CASSVTGRGDTQYF. DNA for the CDR3: TGCGCCAGCAGCGTGACAGGGCGAGGAGATACGCAGTATTTT.

V gene TRBV3-1 combines with J gene TRBJ2-7; TRBD2 aligns across 7 bases. V gave up 1 base and J gave up 1 base; unmatched junction bases: 1. The CDR3 consists of 14 residues. Germline CDR1 and CDR2: LGHDT and YNNKEL (reference sequence). In DNA, the CDR3 is TGTGCCAGCAGCCAAGGGGGGGGGTCCTACGAGCAGTACGTC. This gives the protein CASSQGGGSYEQYV.

The chain has TRBV18 and TRBJ1-6; perhaps TRBD1 as D (5 bases). Trimming took 6 bases from V and 10 from J, leaving 22 bases between them. The CDR3 totals 16 residues. The germline V gene has CDR1 KGHSH and CDR2 LQKENI. CDR3: CASSPEGESSRSPLHF. CDR3 sequence (DNA): TGTGCCAGCTCCCCCGAAGGGGAAAGTAGCAGGTCACCCCTCCACTTT.

This clonotype was seen at least ten times. The chain has TRBV4-1 and TRBJ2-3, with TRBD2 matching over 8 bases. This CDR3 comprises 20 residues. V was clipped by 3 bases and J by 1 base; unmatched bases: 18. Germline V gives CDR1 MGHRA, CDR2 YSYEKL. The DNA for the CDR3 is TGCGCCAGCAGCCACCGAGGGGGACTAGATCTCCCCCATCGCACAGATACGCAGTATTTT. Translating gives CASSHRGGLDLPHRTDTQYF.

CDR3 residues: CASSPQLNTEAFF. The CDR3 nucleotides are TGTGCCAGCTCACCCCAGTTGAACACTGAAGCTTTCTTT. The chain recombines TRBV18 with TRBJ1-1; D remains ambiguous. This CDR3 has 13 residues. The germline V and J ends were trimmed by 3 bases and 0 bases, with 5 bases remaining between them. CDR1 and CDR2 from the germline V gene are KGHSH and LQKENI. The whole variable domain, remainder taken from reference TRBV18 and TRBJ1-1, is NAGVMQNPRHLVRRRGQEARLRCSPMKGHSHVYWYRQLPEEGLKFMVYLQKENIIDESGMPKERFSAEFPKEGPSILRIQQVVRGDSAAYFCASSPQLNTEAFFGQGTRLTVV.

This clonotype was detected a few times. This chain connects TRBV7-2 to TRBJ2-3, with TRBD1 as a possible D gene (5 bases). The CDR3 has 15 residues. Trimming cost V 2 bases and J 0 bases, with 9 bases left between them. In germline, CDR1 is SGHTA, CDR2 FQGNSA. The CDR3 spells CASSLNRGSTDTQYF. DNA of the CDR3: TGTGCCAGCAGCTTAAATAGGGGTAGCACAGATACGCAGTATTTT.

This clonotype was counted between two and nine times. The V and J genes are TRBV21-1 and TRBJ2-7; the table's D gene call, TRBD1, was not cross checked with the DNA. TRBV21-1 is marked as a pseudogene. The CDR3 extends over 16 amino acids. CDR3 sequence: CASSKVTGEVLYEQYF. The DNA of the CDR3 is TGTGCCAGCAGCAAAGTCACGGGGGAAGTTCTCTACGAGCAGTACTTC.

The sample holds a few counts of this clonotype. This chain connects TRBV20-1 to TRBJ2-5; D ambiguous. CDR3 length equals 12 residues. V lost 6 bases and J 4 bases, leaving 12 bases between the germline ends. Germline values: CDR1 DFQATT, CDR2 SNEGSKA (reference sequence). The DNA of the CDR3 is TGCAGTGCGGGGTGGCGGCGAGAGACCCAGTACTTC. This gives the protein CSAGWRRETQYF.

In this sample, this clonotype turned up a few times. The chain is built from TRBV9 and TRBJ2-4, with TRBD2 matching 7 bases. The CDR3 runs to 14 residues. Germline values: CDR1 SGDLS, CDR2 YYNGEE. The V and J ends lost 3 bases and 8 bases, in that order; junction bases with no gene match: 8. The CDR3 nucleotides read TGTGCCAGCAGCGGCCGGGGGGAAGATCACATTCAGTACTTC. This translates into CASSGRGEDHIQYF.

In its sample, this clonotype was seen a few times. This sequence joins TRBV18 and TRBJ2-7, with a weak D call TRBD1 (6 bases). The CDR3 has 14 residues. V shed 6 bases and J shed 3 bases, with 15 bases lying between them. Germline CDR1 KGHSH, CDR2 LQKENI. The CDR3 protein is CASSPRDMGYEQYF. DNA of the CDR3: TGTGCCAGCTCTCCCCGGGACATGGGCTACGAGCAGTACTTC.

This clonotype came up a few times. The rearrangement uses TRBV12-3 or TRBV12-4 and TRBJ1-6; 7 bases fit TRBD1. The J segment lost 11 bases and the V segment lost 5 bases, leaving 9 bases of the junction unmatched. The CDR3 has 14 amino acids. DNA of the CDR3: TGTGCCAGCAGTCGACAGGGTTCTGCACCACCCCTCCACTTT. Amino acids: CASSRQGSAPPLHF.

The V call is TRBV6-5, the J call TRBJ2-4; D tentatively reads TRBD1 or TRBD2 (5 bases each). The V end was cut by 6 bases, the J end by 6 bases, with 12 bases between. CDR1 and CDR2 from the germline V gene are MNHEY and SVGAGI. This CDR3 contains 13 residues. CDR3: CASSGTGRNIQYF. The DNA of the CDR3 is TGTGCCAGCAGCGGGACCGGCCGAAACATTCAGTACTTC.

This clonotype was counted only a few times. The chain combines TRBV7-9 with TRBJ2-5; TRBD1 matches at 7 bases. Losses at the gene ends were 8 bases for V and 1 base for J; bases not matched to a gene: 1. Germline assignment: CDR1 SEHNR and CDR2 FQNEAQ (reference sequence). The CDR3 runs to 12 residues. The CDR3 sequence: CASGTVQETQYF. CDR3 coding DNA: TGTGCCAGCGGGACAGTCCAAGAGACCCAGTACTTC.

J is TRBJ1-1 and V is TRBV5-4; TRBD1 matches 9 bases. The ends lost 3 bases at V and 4 bases at J; junction bases unmatched: 10. CDR1 is SGHNT and CDR2 is YYREEE in the germline V gene (reference sequence). The CDR3 covers 16 residues. CDR3 protein: CASSYGIGQGSTEAFF. CDR3 bases: TGTGCCAGCAGCTATGGAATAGGACAGGGGAGCACTGAAGCTTTCTTT.

The chain is built from TRBV7-2 and TRBJ2-3; D remains ambiguous. CDR3 size: 13 residues. CDR1 is SGHTA, CDR2 FQGNSA, per germline. V was shortened by 1 base and J by 5 bases, with 7 bases between the two germline ends. The CDR3 spells CASSLDIKDTQYF. CDR3 nucleotides: TGTGCCAGCAGCTTAGACATCAAAGATACGCAGTATTTT. The whole variable domain, filled in from reference TRBV7-2 and TRBJ2-3, reads GAGVSQSPSNKVTEKGKDVELRCDPISGHTALYWYRQSLGQGLEFLIYFQGNSAPDKSGLPSDRFSAERTGGSVSTLTIQRTQQEDSAVYLCASSLDIKDTQYFGPGTRLTVL.

This chain connects TRBV2 to TRBJ2-1; D gene unclear. Germline values: CDR1 SNHLY, CDR2 FYNNEI. The CDR3 has 13 amino acids. The V end lost 5 bases, the J end lost 5 bases, and 10 bases lay between the germline ends. CDR3 protein: CASSPRVNNEQFF. The DNA of the CDR3 is TGTGCCAGCAGTCCTCGGGTGAACAATGAGCAGTTCTTC. Full variable domain (outside the CDR3, taken from reference TRBV2 and TRBJ2-1): EPEVTQTPSHQVTQMGQEVILRCVPISNHLYFYWYRQILGQKVEFLVSFYNNEISEKSEIFDDQFSVERPDGSNFTLKIRSTKLEDSAMYFCASSPRVNNEQFFGPGTRLTVL.